This T cell receptor (beta chain) is drawn from a study of blood T cell repertoires in COVID-19. About the research overall: Sites in the United States, Italy and Spain provided acute and convalescent COVID-19 samples. PBMCs, B-cell-depleted T cells, or T cells provided the cDNA or gDNA that made up the material.

In the original processing: Reference gene primer amplification in the assay estimated nucleated cell counts. Measured with immunoSEQ multiplex PCR; TCRdb has only the in-frame clones, and not every one. V and J calls and clone size are as listed in that table; D and trimming were resolved from the DNA. Of approximately 90,000 clones in the sample, approximately 80% were seen once. The germline V gene has CDR1 SNHLY and CDR2 FYNNEI. This CDR3 is built from 15 residues. J gave up 5 bases and V 7 bases, and 7 bases lay outside the gene matches. This rearrangement joins TRBV2 to TRBJ1-5; 11 nucleotides align to TRBD1. The material sequenced was peripheral blood. The clonotype originates from an elderly woman with active or convalescent COVID-19. CDR3 nucleotide sequence: TGTGCCAGCAACCTACGGGGACAGGGGGATCAGCCCCAGCATTTT. Residues: CASNLRGQGDQPQHF.